This T cell receptor beta chain was recorded in a study of response to subunit inactivated influenza vaccine. Study-level results: There was a suggestion from the authors that each seasonal influenza vaccination recruits few new T cells.

Germline loops: CDR1 LNHDA, CDR2 SQIVND (reference sequence). The CDR3 runs to 16 residues. With V trimmed by 5 bases and J by 2 bases, 8 bases remained unmatched. About this clonotype: As yet, its antigen is unknown.

TCRdb re-derived calls from the RT-PCR reads in MiXCR, one entry per CDR3 protein. Counted here are just over 300,000 distinct CDR3 sequences, roughly 22% occurring once; the ten biggest clones make up approximately 10%. The source is a man aged 50-75 years who received an inactivated influenza vaccine. The J gene is TRBJ2-3, the V gene TRBV19, with 9 bases that match TRBD2. This specimen consisted of PBMCs from blood, obtained approximately 20 months after vaccination. The CDR3 here is CASSLDASGTTDTQYF. In DNA, the CDR3 is TGTGCCAGTAGTTTGGACGCTAGCGGGACCACAGATACGCAGTATTTT.